The present entry profiles one T cell receptor beta chain with its context. For TCRbeta, the library was prepared with unique molecular identifiers. TCRdb re-called the PCR reads with MiXCR, one entry per CDR3 protein. The sample comprises hundreds of thousands of distinct CDR3 sequences, roughly 17% of which are singletons, and 1.1% rests with the top ten. The CDR3 loop spans 15 amino acids. V lost 0 bases and J lost 0; bases outside the gene matches: 4. CDR1 and CDR2 from the germline V gene are DFQATT and SNEGSKA (reference sequence). This sample was taken from a study of T-cell reconstitution after alpha-beta-depleted transplantation in children.

This clonotype was obtained from a human donor who donated a stem cell graft to a child with acute myeloid leukemia. This chain joins TRBV20-1 and TRBJ2-5, with TRBD2 identical over 7 bases. The starting material was PBMCs from the stem cell graft donor, obtained from the stem cell graft. The CDR3: CSAREPGGYQETQYF. In DNA form, the CDR3 reads TGCAGTGCTAGAGAACCCGGGGGGTACCAAGAGACCCAGTACTTC.